This T cell receptor beta chain was sequenced during a study of regulatory T cells in long-lasting Graves disease. Sample time point: newly diagnosed GD, antithyroid drugs for less than 3 months. Preparation of the TCR library used RNA extracted from PBMCs. Study-wide results and limits: Persistent disease was associated with favored TRBV28 usage and with favored use of TRBJ1-2 and TRBJ2-5.

HTBI primers from iRepertoire and Arm-PCR of CDR3 regions yielded the TCR beta libraries. In the original workflow: The samples included around 62 TRBV and 14 to 15 TRBJ segments. MiXCR, applied by TCRdb to the multiplex PCR reads, yields one record per CDR3 protein. The V and J calls reflect TCRdb's pipeline rather than the authors' work. The table records over 500,000 distinct CDR3 sequences, 15% to 20% of them present only once. Of note for this clonotype: Antigen: not known.

This CDR3 contains 15 residues. From germline, CDR1 is SEHNR and CDR2 FQNEAQ (reference sequence). After removal of 5 bases from V and 1 base from J, the junction contained 7 bases not matched to a gene. The same specimen was also included in a second study, on T cells in Graves' hyperthyroidism and ophthalmopathy. That paper notes: For Graves' hyperthyroidism to be stable, ophthalmopathy could not progress within 18 months. Most clonotypes expanded in thyroid above 0.001 were likewise present in blood.

This specimen consisted of peripheral blood mononuclear cells (PBMCs), obtained at new diagnosis, from a patient treated with antithyroid drugs. The rearrangement uses TRBV7-9 and TRBJ2-7; 8 bases are shared with TRBD1. The clonotype originates from a woman under 40 with Graves disease. CDR3 bases: TGTGCCAGCAGCACGGCAGGGGGCCTATCCTACGAGCAGTACTTC. This translates into CASSTAGGLSYEQYF. The full variable domain, with the rest looked up from reference TRBV7-9 and TRBJ2-7, is DTGVSQNPRHKITKRGQNVTFRCDPISEHNRLYWYRQTLGQGPEFLTYFQNEAQLEKSRLLSDRFSAERPKGSFSTLEIQRTEQGDSAMYLCASSTAGGLSYEQYFGPGTRLTVT.